What follows is one T cell receptor (beta chain) and its context. TCRdb re-called the RT-PCR reads through MiXCR, storing one row per CDR3 protein. The table includes about a million distinct CDR3 sequences, about a sixth detected once. This sample stems from a study of patients and donors after allogeneic stem cell transplantation. V dropped 2 bases and J dropped 11; count of bases not matched to a gene: 9. The germline gives CDR1 DFQATT, CDR2 SNEGSKA (reference sequence). This CDR3 region has 13 residues. The TCR sequence derives from a human donor who was either an allogeneic HSCT recipient or a stem cell or donor lymphocyte infusion donor (not recorded which). It is not recorded whose cells these are; they may come from a transplant donor. The V call is TRBV20-1, the J call TRBJ1-1, with TRBD1 identical over 9 bases. The sequencing input was blood, either unsorted or a sorted T cell fraction (not recorded which). The CDR3 nucleotides read TGCAGTGCTAGAACAGGGGGCGTTGAGCCGGCTTTCTTT. Encoded protein: CSARTGGVEPAFF.